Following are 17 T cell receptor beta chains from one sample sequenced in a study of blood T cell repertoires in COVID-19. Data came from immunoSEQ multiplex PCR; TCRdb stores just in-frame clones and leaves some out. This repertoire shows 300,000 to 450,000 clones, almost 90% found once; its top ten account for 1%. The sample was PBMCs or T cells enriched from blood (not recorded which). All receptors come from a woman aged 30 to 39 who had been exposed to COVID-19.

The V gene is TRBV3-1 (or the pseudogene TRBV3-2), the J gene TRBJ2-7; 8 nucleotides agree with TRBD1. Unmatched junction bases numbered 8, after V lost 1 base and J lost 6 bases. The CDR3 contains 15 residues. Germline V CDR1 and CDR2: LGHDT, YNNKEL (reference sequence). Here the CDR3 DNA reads TGTGCCAGCAGCCAAGTGCAGGGGGCAACGAGCGAGCAGTACTTC. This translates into CASSQVQGATSEQYF.

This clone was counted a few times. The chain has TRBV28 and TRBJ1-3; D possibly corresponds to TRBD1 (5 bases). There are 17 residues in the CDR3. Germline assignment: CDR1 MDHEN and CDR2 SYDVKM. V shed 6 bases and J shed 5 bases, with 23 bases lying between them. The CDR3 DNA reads TGTGCCAGCAGACACCGACAGCCGGGGGGGAAGAGAAACACCATATATTTT. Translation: CASRHRQPGGKRNTIYF.

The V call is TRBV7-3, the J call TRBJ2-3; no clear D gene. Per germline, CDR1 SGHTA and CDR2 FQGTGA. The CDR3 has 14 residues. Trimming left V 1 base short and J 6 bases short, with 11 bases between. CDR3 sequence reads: CASSLSAPGDTQYF. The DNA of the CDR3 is TGTGCCAGCAGCTTAAGTGCACCCGGGGATACGCAGTATTTT.

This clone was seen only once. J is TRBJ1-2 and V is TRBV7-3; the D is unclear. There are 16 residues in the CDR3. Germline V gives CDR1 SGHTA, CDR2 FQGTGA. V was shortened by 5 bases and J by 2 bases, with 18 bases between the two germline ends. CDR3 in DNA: TGTGCCAGCAGCGCAATAGCCTCCTTCACCAACTATGGCTACACCTTC. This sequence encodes CASSAIASFTNYGYTF.

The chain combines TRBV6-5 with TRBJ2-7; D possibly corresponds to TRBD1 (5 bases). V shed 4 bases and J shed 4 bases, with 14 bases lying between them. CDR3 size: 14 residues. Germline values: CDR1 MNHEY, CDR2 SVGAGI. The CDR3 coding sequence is TGTGCCAGCAGTTTCAGGGCTTGGAATTACGAGCAGTACTTC. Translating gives CASSFRAWNYEQYF.

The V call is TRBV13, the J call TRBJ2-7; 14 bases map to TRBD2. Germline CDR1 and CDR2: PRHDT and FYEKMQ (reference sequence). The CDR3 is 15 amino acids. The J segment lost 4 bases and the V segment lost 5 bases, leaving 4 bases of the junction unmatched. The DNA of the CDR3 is TGTGCCAGCAGCGTCGGGACTAGCGGGAGATACGAGCAGTACTTC. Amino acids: CASSVGTSGRYEQYF.

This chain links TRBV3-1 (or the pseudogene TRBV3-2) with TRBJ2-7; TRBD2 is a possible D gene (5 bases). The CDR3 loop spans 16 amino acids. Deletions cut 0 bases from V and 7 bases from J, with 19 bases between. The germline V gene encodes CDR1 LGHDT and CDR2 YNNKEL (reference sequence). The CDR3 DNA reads TGTGCCAGCAGCCAAGATTTCCGAGGCAGCGGCGGGGAGCAGTACTTC. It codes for CASSQDFRGSGGEQYF.

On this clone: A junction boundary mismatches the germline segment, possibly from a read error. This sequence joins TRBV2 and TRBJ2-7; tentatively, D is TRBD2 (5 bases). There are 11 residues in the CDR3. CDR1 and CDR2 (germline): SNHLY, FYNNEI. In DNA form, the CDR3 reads TGTGCCAGCGAGGGCACTTATTCTTCCGAATTC. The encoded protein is CASEGTYSSEF.

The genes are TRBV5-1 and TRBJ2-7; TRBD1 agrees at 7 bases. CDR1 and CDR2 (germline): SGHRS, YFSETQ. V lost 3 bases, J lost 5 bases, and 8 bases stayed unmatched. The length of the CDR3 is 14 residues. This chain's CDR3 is CASSSTGKGNEQYF. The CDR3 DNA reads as TGCGCCAGCAGCTCGACAGGGAAGGGAAACGAGCAGTACTTC.

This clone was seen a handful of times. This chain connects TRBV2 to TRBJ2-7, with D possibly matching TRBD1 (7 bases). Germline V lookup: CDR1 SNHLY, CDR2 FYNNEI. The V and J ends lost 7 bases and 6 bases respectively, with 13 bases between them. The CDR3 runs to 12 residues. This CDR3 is CASMTRGVEQYF. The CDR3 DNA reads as TGTGCCAGCATGACCAGGGGGGTCGAGCAGTACTTC.

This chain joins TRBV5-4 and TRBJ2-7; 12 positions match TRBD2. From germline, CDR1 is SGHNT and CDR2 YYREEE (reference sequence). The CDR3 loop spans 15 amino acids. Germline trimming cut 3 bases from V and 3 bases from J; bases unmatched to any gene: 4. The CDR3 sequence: CASSWGTSGFYEQYF. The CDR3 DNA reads TGTGCCAGCAGCTGGGGGACTAGCGGGTTCTACGAGCAGTACTTC. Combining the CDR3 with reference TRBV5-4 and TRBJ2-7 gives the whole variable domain ETGVTQSPTHLIKTRGQQVTLRCSSQSGHNTVSWYQQALGQGPQFIFQYYREEENGRGNFPPRFSGLQFPNYSSELNVNALELDDSALYLCASSWGTSGFYEQYFGPGTRLTVT.

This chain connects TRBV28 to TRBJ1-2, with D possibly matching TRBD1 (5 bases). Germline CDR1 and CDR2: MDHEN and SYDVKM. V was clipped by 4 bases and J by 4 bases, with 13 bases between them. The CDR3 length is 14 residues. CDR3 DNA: TGTGCCAGCAGTTCCAACCGACAGTTCTATGGCTACACCTTC. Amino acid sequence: CASSSNRQFYGYTF.

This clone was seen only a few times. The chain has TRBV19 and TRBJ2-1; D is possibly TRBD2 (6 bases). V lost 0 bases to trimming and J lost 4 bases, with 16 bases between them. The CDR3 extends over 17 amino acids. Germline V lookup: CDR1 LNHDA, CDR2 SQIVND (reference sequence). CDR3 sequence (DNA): TGTGCCAGTAGTATAGAGGTAGCGGAGGGGATTTACAATGAGCAGTTCTTC. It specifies CASSIEVAEGIYNEQFF.

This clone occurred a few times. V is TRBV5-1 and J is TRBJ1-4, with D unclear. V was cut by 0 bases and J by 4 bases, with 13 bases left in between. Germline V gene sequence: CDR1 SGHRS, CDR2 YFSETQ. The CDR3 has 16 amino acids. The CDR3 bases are TGCGCCAGCAGCTTGGGTGGAGACGGATTTAATGAAAAACTGTTTTTT. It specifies CASSLGGDGFNEKLFF. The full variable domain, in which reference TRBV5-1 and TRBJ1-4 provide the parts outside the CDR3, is KAGVTQTPRYLIKTRGQQVTLSCSPISGHRSVSWYQQTPGQGLQFLFEYFSETQRNKGNFPGRFSGRQFSNSRSEMNVSTLELGDSALYLCASSLGGDGFNEKLFFGSGTQLSVL.

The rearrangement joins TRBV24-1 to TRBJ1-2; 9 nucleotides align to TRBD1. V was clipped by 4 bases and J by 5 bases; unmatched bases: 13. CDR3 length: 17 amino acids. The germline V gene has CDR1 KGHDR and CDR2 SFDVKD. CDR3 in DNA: TGTGCCACCAGTGACCCAAAAGGACAGGGGAGGGCTTATGGCTACACCTTC. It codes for CATSDPKGQGRAYGYTF.

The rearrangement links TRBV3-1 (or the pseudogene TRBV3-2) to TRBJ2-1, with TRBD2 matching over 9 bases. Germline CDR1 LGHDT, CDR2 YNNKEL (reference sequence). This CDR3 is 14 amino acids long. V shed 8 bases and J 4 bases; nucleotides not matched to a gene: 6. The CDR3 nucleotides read TGTGCCAGCTCCCGACTAGCGGAGTACAATGAGCAGTTCTTC. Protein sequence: CASSRLAEYNEQFF.

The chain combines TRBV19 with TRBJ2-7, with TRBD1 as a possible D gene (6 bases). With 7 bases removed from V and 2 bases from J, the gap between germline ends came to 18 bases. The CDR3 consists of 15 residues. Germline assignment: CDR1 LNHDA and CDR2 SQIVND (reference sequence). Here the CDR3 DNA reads TGTGCCAGTAAAGGGGACCCGGGACACCCCTACGAGCAGTACTTC. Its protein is CASKGDPGHPYEQYF.